The rows below give T cell receptor beta chains drawn from one sample of a study of Ad26.COV2.S vaccination and SARS-CoV-2 variants. Using immunoSEQ multiplex PCR, the repertoire was profiled, and TCRdb retains in-frame clones only, with some absent. The table lists roughly 350,000 clones, around 87% of them singletons. The material sequenced was peripheral blood, taken in a trial of Ad26.COV2.S vaccine versus placebo. The source is a person between 18 and 65 years old who received the Ad26.COV2.S COVID-19 vaccine or a placebo. Both conserved end residues are part of each CDR3. D genes are given only for firm matches. Clone size is given for some rows only: seen once, a few or many times, or a class if the clone is expanded.

TGTGCCAGCAGCCAATATAAGGCAGGGGGTCACTATGGCTACACCTTC	CASSQYKAGGHYGYTF	TRBJ1-2	TRBD1	-	TRBV4-2
TGTGCCAGCAGTTTACCCCTTCTAGCGGGTTTTCGGAGTGAGCAGTTCTTC	CASSLPLLAGFRSEQFF	TRBJ2-1	TRBD2	-	TRBV27
TGTGCCAGCAGAACGATATCCCCTTTTGGAGCTTTCTTT	CASRTISPFGAFF	TRBJ1-1	-	-	TRBV28
TGTGCCAGCAGTTGGGGACAGGGACGTTCACCCCTCCACTTT	CASSWGQGRSPLHF	TRBJ1-6	TRBD1	-	TRBV25-1
TGTGCCAGCAGCCAGGGACAGGGGATTTTCAATGAGCAGTTCTTC	CASSQGQGIFNEQFF	TRBJ2-1	TRBD1	-	TRBV7-9
TGTGCCAGCAGCCAAGTTAAGGGCGAGGGCTACACCTTC	CASSQVKGEGYTF	TRBJ1-2	-	-	TRBV3-1/TRBV3-2
TGTGCCAGTAGGGGGTCCCTAGAAAAACTGTTTTTT	CASRGSLEKLFF	TRBJ1-4	-	-	TRBV19
TGTGCCAGCAGTTCAGGGAGGGGCACTGAAGCTTTCTTT	CASSSGRGTEAFF	TRBJ1-1	-	-	TRBV12-3/TRBV12-4
TGTGCCAGCAGCCTGACTCCCACAGGGGGCTCGTATGGCTACACCTTC	CASSLTPTGGSYGYTF	TRBJ1-2	TRBD1	-	TRBV27
TGTGCCAGCAGCCAAACCGGAGGGGGGAACACTGAAGCTTTCTTT	CASSQTGGGNTEAFF	TRBJ1-1	-	-	TRBV7-3
TGTGCCAGCAGCCACGGGACTAGCGGGGGTTTCGGGGAGCTGTTTTTT	CASSHGTSGGFGELFF	TRBJ2-2	TRBD2	-	TRBV5-8
TGTGCCTGGAACCCAAGCGGCACTGAAGCTTTCTTT	CAWNPSGTEAFF	TRBJ1-1	-	once	TRBV30
TGTGCCAGCAGCTCAGAACGAGAAAAACTGTTTTTT	CASSSEREKLFF	TRBJ1-4	-	-	TRBV7-9
TGTGCCAGCAGCCAAGATCAGGACAGGACCAACACTGAAGCTTTCTTT	CASSQDQDRTNTEAFF	TRBJ1-1	TRBD1	-	TRBV4-2
TGTGCCAGCAGCTTGGACAGGGTCTACGAGCAGTACTTC	CASSLDRVYEQYF	TRBJ2-7	TRBD1	few	TRBV11-2
TGTGCCAGCAGCTTTTGGGGCAGGGAAGAGACCCAGTACTTC	CASSFWGREETQYF	TRBJ2-5	-	-	TRBV11-2
TGTGCCAGCAGCCTCCCCACAGCTACTGCGAACTATGGCTACACCTTC	CASSLPTATANYGYTF	TRBJ1-2	-	-	TRBV7-9
TGTGCCTGGAGTGTGGCGGGGAAGGGGAGTAGCTACACCTTC	CAWSVAGKGSSYTF	TRBJ1-2	-	-	TRBV30
TGTGCCATCAAGGGGACAGGGGGCCCAGATACGCAGTATTTT	CAIKGTGGPDTQYF	TRBJ2-3	TRBD1	-	TRBV10-3
TGTGCCAGTAGTAACCCCCTCGACCCTGGAGCCCAGCATTTT	CASSNPLDPGAQHF	TRBJ1-5	-	-	TRBV19
TGTGCCAGCAGGGCCGGGACAGGGGGCCAAGAGACCCAGTACTTC	CASRAGTGGQETQYF	TRBJ2-5	TRBD1	-	TRBV11-2
TGTGCCAGCAGTTACGGGATCGCAAAGGGAGATACGCAGTATTTT	CASSYGIAKGDTQYF	TRBJ2-3	-	-	TRBV6-2/TRBV6-3
TGTGCCAGCAGCTTCCCCGGGGACTCGGACACCGGGGAGCTGTTTTTT	CASSFPGDSDTGELFF	TRBJ2-2	-	-	TRBV5-4
TGTGCCAGCGTGGGACAGCACAATCAGCCCCAGCATTTT	CASVGQHNQPQHF	TRBJ1-5	TRBD1	few	TRBV2
TGTGCCAGCAGCCAAGATCGAGGGAACACTGAAGCTTTCTTT	CASSQDRGNTEAFF	TRBJ1-1	-	-	TRBV3-1/TRBV3-2
TGTGCCAGTAGTACAGGGGGCGAATGGGATGAAGCTTTCTTT	CASSTGGEWDEAFF	TRBJ1-1	TRBD1	-	TRBV19
TGTGCCAGCAGCTTAGGGGACAGGGAGGCGACTAACTATGGCTACACCTTC	CASSLGDREATNYGYTF	TRBJ1-2	TRBD1	-	TRBV7-9
TGTGCCACCCTGGGACAGGGGGAATACGAGCAGTACTTC	CATLGQGEYEQYF	TRBJ2-7	TRBD1	-	TRBV27
TGTGCCTTTTACGGGACCACGTACAATGAGCAGTTCTTC	CAFYGTTYNEQFF	TRBJ2-1	-	-	TRBV30
TGCGCCAGCAGTGAGGGTAGCAGAGCTTTCTTT	CASSEGSRAFF	TRBJ1-1	-	-	TRBV10-2
TGTGCCAGCAGCTTAACCCAGAACACTGAAGCTTTCTTT	CASSLTQNTEAFF	TRBJ1-1	-	-	TRBV7-3
TGTGCCTGGACCCAGGGTGCTGAAGCTTTCTTT	CAWTQGAEAFF	TRBJ1-1	-	-	TRBV30
TGTGCCAGCAGCCAAGAAGTTGTCACAGATACGCAGTATTTT	CASSQEVVTDTQYF	TRBJ2-3	-	-	TRBV3-1/TRBV3-2
TGTGCCAGCAGTTTAGAGGGGGTGAGCTCCTACAATGAGCAGTTCTTC	CASSLEGVSSYNEQFF	TRBJ2-1	-	-	TRBV28
TGTGCCAGCAGTTTCCCTTACACCGGGGAGCTGTTTTTT	CASSFPYTGELFF	TRBJ2-2	-	once	TRBV6-5
TGTGCCAGCACCAGGGGGCAGGATGAAAAACTGTTTTTT	CASTRGQDEKLFF	TRBJ1-4	TRBD1	-	TRBV3-1/TRBV3-2
TGTGCCAGCAGCTTGTCTCTCGATTCACCCCTCCACTTT	CASSLSLDSPLHF	TRBJ1-6	-	-	TRBV5-6
TGTGCCTGGAGCCCGGACAGGGGGCGATGGGGCTACACCTTC	CAWSPDRGRWGYTF	TRBJ1-2	TRBD1	-	TRBV30
TGTGCCTGGAGTCCCCACAGGGGGCTAAACTACGAGCAGTACTTC	CAWSPHRGLNYEQYF	TRBJ2-7	TRBD1	-	TRBV30
TGTGCCAGCAGCCAAGCCGGGTTTGACTATGGCTACACCTTC	CASSQAGFDYGYTF	TRBJ1-2	-	once	TRBV3-1/TRBV3-2
TGTGCCAGCAAGGAGAGCTCTGGAAACACCATATATTTT	CASKESSGNTIYF	TRBJ1-3	-	-	TRBV27
TGTGCCAGCAGCCATGCATATAACACTGAAGCTTTCTTT	CASSHAYNTEAFF	TRBJ1-1	-	-	TRBV14
TGTGCCAGCAGTGAATCCTTGCGGGACTATATCCCCTACAATGAGCAGTTCTTC	CASSESLRDYIPYNEQFF	TRBJ2-1	TRBD2	-	TRBV2
TGTGCTAGTGGTTTGAATCCCTACGAGGAGCAGTACTTC	CASGLNPYEEQYF	TRBJ2-7	-	-	TRBV12-5
TGTGCCAGCACCGGGGGGGCCACAGATACGCAGTATTTT	CASTGGATDTQYF	TRBJ2-3	TRBD2	-	TRBV6-5
TGCGCCAGCAGGATCCAGCCAGGGGTCACTGGGGCCAACGTCCTGACTTTC	CASRIQPGVTGANVLTF	TRBJ2-6	-	-	TRBV5-1
TGCGCCAGCAGCTCCCACCCACCGGGACGGACCACCTTTGTTTCACCCCTCCACTTT	CASSSHPPGRTTFVSPLHF	TRBJ1-6	-	-	TRBV5-1
TGTGCCAGCAGCCCCAACCCGGGGTCTGAAGCTTTCTTT	CASSPNPGSEAFF	TRBJ1-1	-	-	TRBV7-9
TGTGCCAGCAGCACACCCAGGGGGCGGCTAGCGGGGGATACCTACGAGCAGTACTTC	CASSTPRGRLAGDTYEQYF	TRBJ2-7	-	-	TRBV21-1
TGTGCCAGCAGCGTTAGCAGGGACCCGCCGGACTATGGCTACACCTTC	CASSVSRDPPDYGYTF	TRBJ1-2	-	-	TRBV9
TGTGCCAGCAGCCAAGAGACCCAGTACTTC	CASSQETQYF	TRBJ2-5	-	few	TRBV3-1/TRBV3-2
TGCGCCAGCAGCTTAGTCCCCTCGGGGGGGCAGGATTCACCCCTCCACTTT	CASSLVPSGGQDSPLHF	TRBJ1-6	-	-	TRBV5-1
TGTGCCAGCAGTTTCTTCGGGACAGAGGCTCCGTTCTTC	CASSFFGTEAPFF	TRBJ2-1	TRBD1	-	TRBV28